Listed below are T cell receptor beta chains from one sample, sequenced in a study of blood T cell repertoires in COVID-19. Clones were read by immunoSEQ multiplex PCR, and TCRdb kept only the in-frame ones, dropping some. The table shows about 270,000 clones, with 65% to 90% occurring only once. The material sequenced was PBMCs or T cells enriched from blood (not recorded which). The receptors originated from a man younger than 35 who had recovered from COVID-19. Each CDR3 is given with its conserved first and last residue. Fields, in order: V gene, D gene, J gene, clone size, CDR3 protein, CDR3 DNA. A D gene is named only where the DNA matches it firmly. Some rows mark clone size as missing; the rest say once, few, many or name a class of expanded clone.

TRBV5-5	NA	TRBJ2-5	NA	CASSLLGAGQETQYF	TGTGCCAGCAGCTTGTTGGGGGCAGGCCAAGAGACCCAGTACTTC
TRBV7-9	NA	TRBJ1-3	NA	CASSPRQKLPPYSGNTIYF	TGTGCCAGCAGCCCACGACAGAAGCTACCGCCCTACTCTGGAAACACCATATATTTT
TRBV27	TRBD1	TRBJ2-5	NA	CASSLSRGQGKETQYF	TGTGCCAGCAGTTTATCGAGGGGACAGGGTAAAGAGACCCAGTACTTC
TRBV13	TRBD2	TRBJ2-5	NA	CASSWTSGGETQYF	TGTGCCAGCAGCTGGACTAGCGGGGGGGAGACCCAGTACTTC
TRBV2	TRBD1	TRBJ2-7	NA	CASRRQGNEQYF	TGTGCCAGCAGGCGACAGGGTAACGAGCAGTACTTC
TRBV11-3	NA	TRBJ2-7	NA	CASSLDRVYEQYF	TGTGCCAGCAGCTTAGATCGGGTCTACGAGCAGTACTTC
TRBV19	NA	TRBJ1-5	NA	CASSIVADQPQHF	TGTGCCAGTAGTATAGTGGCGGATCAGCCCCAGCATTTT
TRBV28	TRBD1	TRBJ2-5	NA	CASRPEGAVQETQYF	TGTGCCAGCAGACCCGAGGGGGCAGTCCAAGAGACCCAGTACTTC
TRBV19	NA	TRBJ1-1	NA	CASSLGTEGTEAFF	TGTGCCAGTAGTTTAGGGACCGAGGGCACTGAAGCTTTCTTT
TRBV7-9	NA	TRBJ1-5	few	CASSLVDGNQPQHF	TGTGCCAGCAGCTTAGTCGACGGGAATCAGCCCCAGCATTTT
TRBV7-6	NA	TRBJ2-2	few	CASSPTESGELFF	TGTGCCAGCAGCCCTACGGAGTCCGGGGAGCTGTTTTTT